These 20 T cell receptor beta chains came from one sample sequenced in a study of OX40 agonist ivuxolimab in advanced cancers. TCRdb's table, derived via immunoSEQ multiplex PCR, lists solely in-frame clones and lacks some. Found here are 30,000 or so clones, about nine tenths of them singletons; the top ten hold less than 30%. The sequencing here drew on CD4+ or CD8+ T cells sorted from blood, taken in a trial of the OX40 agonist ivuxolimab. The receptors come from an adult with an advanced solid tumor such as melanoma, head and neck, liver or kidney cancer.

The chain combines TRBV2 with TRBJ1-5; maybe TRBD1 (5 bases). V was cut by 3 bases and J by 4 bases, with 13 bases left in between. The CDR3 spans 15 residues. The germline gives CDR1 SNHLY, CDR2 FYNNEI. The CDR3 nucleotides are TGTGCCAGCAGTGATTTGGGGGGAAGTAATCAGCCCCAGCATTTT. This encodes CASSDLGGSNQPQHF. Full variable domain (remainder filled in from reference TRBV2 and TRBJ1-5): EPEVTQTPSHQVTQMGQEVILRCVPISNHLYFYWYRQILGQKVEFLVSFYNNEISEKSEIFDDQFSVERPDGSNFTLKIRSTKLEDSAMYFCASSDLGGSNQPQHFGDGTRLSIL.

As DNA, the CDR3 is TGTGCCAGCAGCAGCGCGGGGGTCTACGAGCAGTACTTC. Translating it yields CASSSAGVYEQYF. The chain combines TRBV11-2 with TRBJ2-7; 7 bases map to TRBD2. The CDR3 loop spans 13 amino acids. Looked up from germline, CDR1 is SGHAT and CDR2 is FQNNGV. V trimming: 5 bases; J trimming: 3 bases; junction bases outside the gene matches: 4. Full variable domain (rest looked up from reference TRBV11-2 and TRBJ2-7): EAGVAQSPRYKIIEKRQSVAFWCNPISGHATLYWYQQILGQGPKLLIQFQNNGVVDDSQLPKDRFSAERLKGVDSTLKIQPAKLEDSAVYLCASSSAGVYEQYFGPGTRLTVT.

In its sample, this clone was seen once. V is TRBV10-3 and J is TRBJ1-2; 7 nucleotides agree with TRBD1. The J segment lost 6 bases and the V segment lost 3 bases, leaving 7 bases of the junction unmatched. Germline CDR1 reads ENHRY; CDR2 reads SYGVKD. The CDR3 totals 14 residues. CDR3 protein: CAISDPGGSHGYTF. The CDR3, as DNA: TGTGCCATCAGTGACCCAGGGGGATCCCATGGCTACACCTTC.

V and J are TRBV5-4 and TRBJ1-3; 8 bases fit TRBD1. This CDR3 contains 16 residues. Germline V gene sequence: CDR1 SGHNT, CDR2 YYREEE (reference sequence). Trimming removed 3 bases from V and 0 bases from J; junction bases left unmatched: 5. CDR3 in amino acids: CASSSGTGLSGNTIYF. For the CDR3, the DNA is TGTGCCAGCAGCTCGGGGACAGGCCTCTCTGGAAACACCATATATTTT.

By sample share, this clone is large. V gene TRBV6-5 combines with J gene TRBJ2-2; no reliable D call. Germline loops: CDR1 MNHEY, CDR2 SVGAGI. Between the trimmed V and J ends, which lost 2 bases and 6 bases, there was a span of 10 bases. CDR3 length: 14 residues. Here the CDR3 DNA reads TGTGCCAGCAGTTACGGAAGCGTCGCCGGGGAGCTGTTTTTT. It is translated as CASSYGSVAGELFF.

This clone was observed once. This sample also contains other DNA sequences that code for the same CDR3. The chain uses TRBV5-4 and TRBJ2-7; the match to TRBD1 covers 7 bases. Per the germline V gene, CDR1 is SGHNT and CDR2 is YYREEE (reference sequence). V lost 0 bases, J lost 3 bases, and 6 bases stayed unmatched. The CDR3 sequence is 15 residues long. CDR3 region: CASSLGRQGNYEQYF. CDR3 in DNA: TGTGCCAGCAGCTTGGGAAGACAGGGCAACTACGAGCAGTACTTC.

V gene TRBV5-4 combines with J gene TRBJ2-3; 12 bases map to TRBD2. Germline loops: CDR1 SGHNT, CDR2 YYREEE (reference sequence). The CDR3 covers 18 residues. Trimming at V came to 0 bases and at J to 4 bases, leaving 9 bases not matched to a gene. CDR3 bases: TGTGCCAGCAGCTTGGAAGCCCGACTAGCGGGAGACCCAGATACGCAGTATTTT. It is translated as CASSLEARLAGDPDTQYF. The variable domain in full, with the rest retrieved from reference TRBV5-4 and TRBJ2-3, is ETGVTQSPTHLIKTRGQQVTLRCSSQSGHNTVSWYQQALGQGPQFIFQYYREEENGRGNFPPRFSGLQFPNYSSELNVNALELDDSALYLCASSLEARLAGDPDTQYFGPGTRLTVL.

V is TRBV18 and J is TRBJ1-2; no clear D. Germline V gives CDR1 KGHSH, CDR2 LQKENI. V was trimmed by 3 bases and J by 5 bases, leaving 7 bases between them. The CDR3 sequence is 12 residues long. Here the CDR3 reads CASSPDNYGYTF. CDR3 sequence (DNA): TGTGCCAGCTCACCGGATAATTATGGCTACACCTTC.

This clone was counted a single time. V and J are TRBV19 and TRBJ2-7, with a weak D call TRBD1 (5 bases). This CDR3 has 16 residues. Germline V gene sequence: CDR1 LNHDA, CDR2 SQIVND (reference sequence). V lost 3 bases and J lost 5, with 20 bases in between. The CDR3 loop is CASSILWQGGSHEQYF. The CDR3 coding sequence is TGTGCCAGTAGTATTCTTTGGCAGGGTGGAAGCCACGAGCAGTACTTC.

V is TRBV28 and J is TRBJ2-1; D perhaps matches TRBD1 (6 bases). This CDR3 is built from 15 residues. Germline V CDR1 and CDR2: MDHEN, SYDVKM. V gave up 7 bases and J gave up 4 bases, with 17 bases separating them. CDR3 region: CASTSEEGEYNEQFF. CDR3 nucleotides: TGTGCCAGCACCTCCGAAGAGGGGGAATACAATGAGCAGTTCTTC.

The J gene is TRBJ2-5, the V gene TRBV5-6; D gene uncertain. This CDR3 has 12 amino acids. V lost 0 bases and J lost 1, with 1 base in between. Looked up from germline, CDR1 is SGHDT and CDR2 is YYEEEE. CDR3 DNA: TGTGCCAGCAGCTTGGTCCAAGAGACCCAGTACTTC. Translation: CASSLVQETQYF.

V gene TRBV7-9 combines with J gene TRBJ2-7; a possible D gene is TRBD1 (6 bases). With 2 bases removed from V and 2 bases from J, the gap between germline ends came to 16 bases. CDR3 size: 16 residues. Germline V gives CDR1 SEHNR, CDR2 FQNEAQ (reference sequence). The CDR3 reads CASSLSRGLETYEQYF. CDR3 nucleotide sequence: TGTGCCAGCAGCTTATCAAGGGGGTTAGAGACCTACGAGCAGTACTTC.

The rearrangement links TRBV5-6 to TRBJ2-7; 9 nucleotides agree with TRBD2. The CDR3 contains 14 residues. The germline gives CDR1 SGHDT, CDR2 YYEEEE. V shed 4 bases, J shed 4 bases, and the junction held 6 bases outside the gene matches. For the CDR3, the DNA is TGTGCCAGCAGCATAGGACTAGCGCGGTACGAGCAGTACTTC. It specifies CASSIGLARYEQYF.

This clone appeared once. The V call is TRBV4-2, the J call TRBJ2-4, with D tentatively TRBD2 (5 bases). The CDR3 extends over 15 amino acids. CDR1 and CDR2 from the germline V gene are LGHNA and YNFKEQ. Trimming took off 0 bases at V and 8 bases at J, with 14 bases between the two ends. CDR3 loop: CASSQDRGSIDIQYF. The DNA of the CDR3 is TGTGCCAGCAGCCAAGACCGGGGTAGTATTGACATTCAGTACTTC.

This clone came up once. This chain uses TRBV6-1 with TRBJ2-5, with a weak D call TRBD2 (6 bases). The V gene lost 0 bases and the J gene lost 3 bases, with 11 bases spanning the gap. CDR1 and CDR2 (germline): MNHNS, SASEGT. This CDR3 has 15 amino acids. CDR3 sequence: CASSEARWGEETQYF. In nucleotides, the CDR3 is TGTGCCAGCAGTGAAGCGCGTTGGGGGGAAGAGACCCAGTACTTC.

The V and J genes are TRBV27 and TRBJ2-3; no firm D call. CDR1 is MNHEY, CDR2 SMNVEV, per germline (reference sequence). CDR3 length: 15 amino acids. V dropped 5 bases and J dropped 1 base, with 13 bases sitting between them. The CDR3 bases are TGTGCCAGCAGTCCCCCTCCTAGAGGCACAGATACGCAGTATTTT. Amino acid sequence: CASSPPPRGTDTQYF.

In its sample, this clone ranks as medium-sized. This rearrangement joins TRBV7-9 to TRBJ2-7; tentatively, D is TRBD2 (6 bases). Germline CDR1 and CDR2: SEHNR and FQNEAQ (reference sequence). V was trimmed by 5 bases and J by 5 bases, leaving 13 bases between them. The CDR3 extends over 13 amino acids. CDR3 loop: CASSGGIRHEQYF. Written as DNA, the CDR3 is TGTGCCAGCAGCGGGGGGATAAGGCACGAGCAGTACTTC. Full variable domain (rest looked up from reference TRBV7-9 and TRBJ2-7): DTGVSQNPRHKITKRGQNVTFRCDPISEHNRLYWYRQTLGQGPEFLTYFQNEAQLEKSRLLSDRFSAERPKGSFSTLEIQRTEQGDSAMYLCASSGGIRHEQYFGPGTRLTVT.

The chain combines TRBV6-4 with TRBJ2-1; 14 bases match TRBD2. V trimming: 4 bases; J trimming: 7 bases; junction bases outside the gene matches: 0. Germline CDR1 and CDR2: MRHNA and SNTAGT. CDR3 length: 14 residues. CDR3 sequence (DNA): TGTGCCAGCAGTGGACTAGCGGGGGGGAATGAGCAGTTCTTC. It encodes CASSGLAGGNEQFF.

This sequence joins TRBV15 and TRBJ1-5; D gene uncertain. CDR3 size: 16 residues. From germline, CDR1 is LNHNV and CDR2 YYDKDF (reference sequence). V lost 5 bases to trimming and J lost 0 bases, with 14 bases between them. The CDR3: CATSGNGRNSNQPQHF. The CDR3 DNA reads TGTGCCACCAGCGGAAACGGAAGAAATAGCAATCAGCCCCAGCATTTT.

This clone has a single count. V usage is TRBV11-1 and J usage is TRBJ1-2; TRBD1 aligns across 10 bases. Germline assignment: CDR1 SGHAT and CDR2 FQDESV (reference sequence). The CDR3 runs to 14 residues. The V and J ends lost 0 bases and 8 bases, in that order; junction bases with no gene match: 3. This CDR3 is CASSLALTGGGYTF. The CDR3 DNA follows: TGTGCCAGCAGCTTAGCACTGACAGGGGGCGGCTACACCTTC.